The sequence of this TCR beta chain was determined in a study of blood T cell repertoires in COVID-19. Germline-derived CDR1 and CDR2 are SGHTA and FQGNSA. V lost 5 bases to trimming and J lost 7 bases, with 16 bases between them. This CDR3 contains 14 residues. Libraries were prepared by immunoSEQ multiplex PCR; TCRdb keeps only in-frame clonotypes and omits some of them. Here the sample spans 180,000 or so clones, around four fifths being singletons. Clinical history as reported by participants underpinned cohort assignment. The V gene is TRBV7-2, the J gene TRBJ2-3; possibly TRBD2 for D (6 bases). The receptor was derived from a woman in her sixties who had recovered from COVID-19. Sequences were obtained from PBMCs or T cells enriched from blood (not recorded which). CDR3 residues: CASSPPQGGNTQYF. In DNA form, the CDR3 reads TGTGCCAGCAGCCCACCCCAGGGCGGGAATACGCAGTATTTT.